This T cell receptor beta chain was obtained from a study of blood T cell repertoires in COVID-19. The overall study: Researchers got acute and convalescent COVID-19 samples from the United States, Italy and Spain.

Germline CDR1 and CDR2: SGHNT and YYREEE (reference sequence). Trimming left V 2 bases short and J 1 base short, with 6 bases between. The CDR3 is 13 amino acids. In the original workflow: Estimation of nucleated cell counts relied on the amplification of reference gene primers. Data came from immunoSEQ multiplex PCR; TCRdb stores just in-frame clones and leaves some out. D and trimming come from the DNA, and the V and J calls and clone size come from that table. The sample has hundreds of thousands of clones; around 86% are singletons. The sequenced sample consisted of peripheral blood. The J gene is TRBJ2-5, the V gene TRBV5-4; a possible D gene is TRBD2 (5 bases). This TCR derives from a man in his sixties or seventies with acute or convalescent COVID-19. The chain's CDR3 is CASSLAAQETQYF. Here the CDR3 DNA reads TGTGCCAGCAGCTTAGCGGCCCAAGAGACCCAGTACTTC.